Below are 5 T cell receptor beta chains sequenced from a single sample in a study of T cell responses to AZD1222 COVID-19 vaccine. Method: immunoSEQ multiplex PCR; TCRdb's copy keeps in-frame clones and lacks some. The sample lists 150,000 or so clones; roughly nine tenths were seen once. The input for sequencing was peripheral blood, taken on day 0 of AZD1222 vaccination. These receptors came from an adult in good health.

This clone was counted between two and nine times. The chain employs TRBV5-1 and TRBJ2-3, with D unclear. This CDR3 is built from 14 residues. The germline gives CDR1 SGHRS, CDR2 YFSETQ. The V and J ends lost 5 bases and 3 bases respectively, with 13 bases between them. The CDR3 coding sequence is TGCGCCAGCAGAGTAGTAGCCCAGACAGATACGCAGTATTTT. It is translated as CASRVVAQTDTQYF.

This clone appeared a single time. The chain is built from TRBV18 and TRBJ2-3; 9 nucleotides align to TRBD2. The CDR3 runs to 17 residues. V lost 4 bases to trimming and J lost 5 bases; unmatched junction nucleotides: 13. From germline, CDR1 is KGHSH and CDR2 LQKENI. The CDR3 spells CASSLSFGGGAEDTQYF. For the CDR3, the DNA is TGTGCCAGCTCACTTTCGTTCGGCGGGGGGGCCGAAGATACGCAGTATTTT. The variable domain in full, with the rest retrieved from reference TRBV18 and TRBJ2-3, is NAGVMQNPRHLVRRRGQEARLRCSPMKGHSHVYWYRQLPEEGLKFMVYLQKENIIDESGMPKERFSAEFPKEGPSILRIQQVVRGDSAAYFCASSLSFGGGAEDTQYFGPGTRLTVL.

This chain joins TRBV28 and TRBJ1-5; D uncertain. Trimming removed 7 bases at V and 1 base at J, with 20 bases between. CDR1 and CDR2 (germline): MDHEN, SYDVKM. The CDR3 runs 17 residues. Here the CDR3 DNA reads TGTGCCAGCACCCTTCAATTAATCAAGGGAAGCAATCAGCCCCAGCATTTT. It translates to CASTLQLIKGSNQPQHF. Using reference TRBV28 and TRBJ1-5 for the parts outside the CDR3, the full variable domain is DVKVTQSSRYLVKRTGEKVFLECVQDMDHENMFWYRQDPGLGLRLIYFSYDVKMKEKGDIPEGYSVSREKKERFSLILESASTNQTSMYLCASTLQLIKGSNQPQHFGDGTRLSIL.

This clone was seen just once. The chain links TRBV28 to TRBJ1-6, with a weak D call TRBD1 (5 bases). This CDR3 is 14 amino acids long. The V gene's germline CDR1 is MDHEN and CDR2 SYDVKM. Trimming stripped 7 bases from V and 7 bases from J, with 14 bases between. The chain's CDR3 is CASMFPRENSPLHF. In nucleotides, the CDR3 is TGTGCCAGCATGTTTCCCAGGGAGAATTCACCCCTCCACTTT. Drawing the rest from reference TRBV28 and TRBJ1-6, the complete variable domain is DVKVTQSSRYLVKRTGEKVFLECVQDMDHENMFWYRQDPGLGLRLIYFSYDVKMKEKGDIPEGYSVSREKKERFSLILESASTNQTSMYLCASMFPRENSPLHFGNGTRLTVT.

This clone was detected only a few times. The V gene is TRBV1, the J gene TRBJ1-1. TRBV1 is labeled a pseudogene. This CDR3 contains 11 residues. CDR3 sequence (DNA): TGCACCAGCAGCCAAGATTCTGAAGCTTTCTTT. This sequence encodes CTSSQDSEAFF.